In its sample, the clone carrying this TCR beta chain was seen many times. Its antigen is still unknown. Germline lookup yields CDR1 SGDLS and CDR2 YYNGEE. The CDR3 is 12 amino acids. V was pared by 7 bases and J by 2 bases, with 2 bases of the junction left unmatched. The sample is drawn from a study of regulatory T cells in long-lasting Graves disease. On the study more broadly: The antithyroid drugs taken by newly diagnosed Graves' patients had been used for under 3 months. The study's findings and limits: Thyroid tissue was not studied; only peripheral blood was. The study found TRBV28, TRBJ1-2 and TRBJ2-5 favored in persistent disease.

Construction of the TCR beta libraries employed iRepertoire HTBI primers in conjunction with Arm-PCR of CDR3 regions. TCRdb analysed the multiplex PCR reads with MiXCR anew, one entry per CDR3 protein. Of some 500,000 distinct CDR3 sequences listed, less than 15% are singletons. Time point described: newly diagnosed GD, antithyroid drugs for less than 3 months. RNA extracted from PBMCs served as the sequencing template. This sample was shared with a second study, whose subject was T cells in Graves' hyperthyroidism and ophthalmopathy. According to that study: HTBI primers were the set used in a first-round RT-PCR of the TCR CDR3.

V usage is TRBV9 and J usage is TRBJ2-7, with TRBD2 identical over 8 bases. The source is a man aged 25 to 40 with Graves disease. Here the sequenced sample was peripheral blood mononuclear cells (PBMCs), taken at new diagnosis, from a patient treated with antithyroid drugs. In DNA, the CDR3 is TGTGCCAGCGCGGGAGGAACCTACGAGCAGTACTTC. This sequence encodes CASAGGTYEQYF.